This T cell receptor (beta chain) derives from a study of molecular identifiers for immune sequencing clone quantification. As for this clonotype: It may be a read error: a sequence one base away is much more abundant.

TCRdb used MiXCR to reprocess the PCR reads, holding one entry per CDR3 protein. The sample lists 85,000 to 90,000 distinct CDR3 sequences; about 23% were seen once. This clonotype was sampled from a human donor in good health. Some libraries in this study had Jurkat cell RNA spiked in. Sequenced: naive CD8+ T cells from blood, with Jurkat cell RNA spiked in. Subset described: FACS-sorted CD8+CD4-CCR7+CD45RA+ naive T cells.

For the CDR3, the DNA is TGTGCCAGCAGCTTGGGGAAAACTGAAACTTTCTTT. Protein: CASSLGKTETFF. This rearrangement joins TRBV7-9 to TRBJ1-1; D unresolved. The CDR3 consists of 12 residues. From germline, CDR1 is SEHNR and CDR2 FQNEAQ (reference sequence). Based on the CDR3 plus reference TRBV7-9 and TRBJ1-1, the full variable domain is DTGVSQNPRHKITKRGQNVTFRCDPISEHNRLYWYRQTLGQGPEFLTYFQNEAQLEKSRLLSDRFSAERPKGSFSTLEIQRTEQGDSAMYLCASSLGKTETFFGQGTRLTVV.